The 17 T cell receptor beta chains given below trace back to one sample, sequenced in a study of T cell responses to AZD1222 COVID-19 vaccine (dated by TCRdb to the early 2020s). Per the publication, the time point label means: baseline before first vaccination. The method behind the library was the immunoSEQ multiplex PCR assay. TCRdb carries this immuneACCESS record with in-frame sequences only. Its versions omit some clonotypes, under half of them owing to an unresolved V gene in the studies checked, with the rest unexplained. In this sample the table shows around 130,000 clones, around 87% of which occur a single time. Approximately 3.4% of the sample lies in the top ten. The sequencing used peripheral blood, collected on day 0 of AZD1222 vaccination. Receptors originate from an adult in good health.

This chain uses TRBV7-8 with TRBJ1-1, with a possible D match to TRBD1 (6 bases). The CDR3 contains 14 residues. Germline V CDR1 and CDR2: SGHVS, FQNEAQ. Trimming stripped 3 bases from V and 1 base from J, with 9 bases between. The CDR3 nucleotides are TGTGCCAGCAGCTTGAGCAGGGGGAACACTGAAGCTTTCTTT. This translates into CASSLSRGNTEAFF.

J is TRBJ2-7 and V is TRBV5-5; D perhaps matches TRBD2 (7 bases). Trimming cost V 8 bases and J 3 bases, with 15 bases left between them. CDR3 length: 13 amino acids. CDR1 is SGHKS and CDR2 is YYEKEE in the germline V gene (reference sequence). The CDR3, as DNA: TGTGCCAGTGGAAGGGGGGGATTCTACGAGCAGTACTTC. It yields the protein CASGRGGFYEQYF.

The chain has TRBV6-2 or TRBV6-3 and TRBJ1-3; D is ambiguous. The length of the CDR3 is 14 residues. Germline-derived CDR1 and CDR2 are MNHEY and SVGEGT. V was trimmed by 6 bases and J by 7 bases, leaving 16 bases between them. DNA for the CDR3: TGTGCCAGCAGCCCCTCCGGGCCAGAGAACACCATATATTTT. Translated, it gives CASSPSGPENTIYF.

The J gene is TRBJ2-7, the V gene TRBV9, with TRBD2 as a possible D gene (6 bases). The CDR3 contains 14 residues. Trimming stripped 2 bases from V and 4 bases from J, with 13 bases between. Germline CDR1 is SGDLS and CDR2 is YYNGEE. This CDR3 reads CASSVRDSPYEQYF. The CDR3 DNA sequence: TGTGCCAGCAGCGTCCGGGACTCTCCATACGAGCAGTACTTC.

The CDR3 DNA sequence: TGTGCCAGCAGTCCCCAAGACCGCCGGAGGAACTATGGCTACACCTTC. Its protein is CASSPQDRRRNYGYTF. V and J are TRBV27 and TRBJ1-2; no firm D call. The CDR3 loop spans 16 amino acids. Germline CDR1 MNHEY, CDR2 SMNVEV (reference sequence). With 5 bases removed from V and 2 bases from J, the gap between germline ends came to 18 bases.

The gene calls are TRBV2 and TRBJ2-7; D not resolved. V lost 7 bases and J lost 2, with 9 bases in between. Germline-derived CDR1 and CDR2 are SNHLY and FYNNEI. The CDR3 has 12 amino acids. The CDR3 spells CASTRGAYEQYF. The DNA for the CDR3 is TGTGCCAGCACGCGAGGCGCCTACGAGCAGTACTTC.

This clone appeared a single time. The rearrangement links TRBV5-8 to TRBJ2-3; D is possibly TRBD1 or TRBD2 (5 bases each). This CDR3 spans 14 amino acids. With 5 bases removed from V and 2 bases from J, the gap between germline ends came to 12 bases. The germline V gene has CDR1 SGHTS and CDR2 YDEGEE. CDR3 loop: CASSFRGLTDTQYF. DNA for the CDR3: TGTGCCAGCAGTTTCCGGGGCCTCACAGATACGCAGTATTTT.

This clone was seen more than once but under ten times. The chain is built from TRBV7-2 and TRBJ1-1; D is possibly TRBD1 (6 bases). The CDR3 is made up of 14 amino acids. Between the trimmed V and J ends, which lost 2 bases and 4 bases, there was a span of 11 bases. Germline-derived CDR1 and CDR2 are SGHTA and FQGNSA. CDR3 sequence (DNA): TGTGCCAGCAGCTTAACAGGGTTCCTCACTGAAGCTTTCTTT. Residues: CASSLTGFLTEAFF.

The rearrangement links TRBV5-5 to TRBJ2-1; TRBD1 might be the D (6 bases). CDR1 and CDR2 from the germline V gene are SGHKS and YYEKEE (reference sequence). V lost 1 base and J 4 bases, leaving 21 bases between the germline ends. The CDR3 has 18 amino acids. CDR3 sequence: CASSLSSGATAVYNEQFF. CDR3 coding DNA: TGTGCCAGCAGCTTGTCATCAGGGGCCACGGCGGTTTACAATGAGCAGTTCTTC. The full variable domain, in which reference TRBV5-5 and TRBJ2-1 provide the parts outside the CDR3, is DAGVTQSPTHLIKTRGQQVTLRCSPISGHKSVSWYQQVLGQGPQFIFQYYEKEERGRGNFPDRFSARQFPNYSSELNVNALLLGDSALYLCASSLSSGATAVYNEQFFGPGTRLTVL.

In its sample, this clone was seen a few times. The chain carries TRBV18 and TRBJ1-4, with no clear D. The CDR3 runs to 14 residues. V lost 3 bases and J 4 bases, leaving 9 bases between the germline ends. CDR1 is KGHSH, CDR2 LQKENI, per germline. The CDR3 sequence is CASSPSGLNEKLFF. Here the CDR3 DNA reads TGTGCCAGCTCACCGAGCGGTCTTAATGAAAAACTGTTTTTT.

The CDR3 is CASSLALAGPTDTQYF. The CDR3 bases are TGTGCCAGCAGCTTAGCGCTAGCGGGGCCCACAGATACGCAGTATTTT. The rearrangement links TRBV7-9 to TRBJ2-3; 9 bases are a match to TRBD2. CDR1 is SEHNR and CDR2 is FQNEAQ in the germline V gene (reference sequence). The CDR3 consists of 16 residues. V lost 0 bases, J lost 2 bases, and 3 bases stayed unmatched.

The chain is built from TRBV19 and TRBJ1-5; D uncertain. This CDR3 is 15 amino acids long. Germline values: CDR1 LNHDA, CDR2 SQIVND (reference sequence). V was trimmed by 3 bases and J by 2 bases, leaving 11 bases between them. The CDR3 nucleotides read TGTGCCAGTAGTATTCAGGACGTTGGCAATCAGCCCCAGCATTTT. Its translation is CASSIQDVGNQPQHF.

This clone showed up just once. V usage is TRBV7-3 and J usage is TRBJ1-3; D not resolved. Germline V gives CDR1 SGHTA, CDR2 FQGTGA. V was shortened by 8 bases and J by 2 bases, with 13 bases between the two germline ends. This CDR3 is 14 amino acids long. The CDR3 region is CASSLGMAGNTIYF. For the CDR3, the DNA is TGTGCCAGCTCCCTGGGTATGGCTGGAAACACCATATATTTT. Based on the CDR3 plus reference TRBV7-3 and TRBJ1-3, the full variable domain is GAGVSQTPSNKVTEKGKYVELRCDPISGHTALYWYRQSLGQGPEFLIYFQGTGAADDSGLPNDRFFAVRPEGSVSTLKIQRTERGDSAVYLCASSLGMAGNTIYFGEGSWLTVV.

The table lists this clone with a count of one. V is TRBV10-2 and J is TRBJ2-2, with D possibly being TRBD2 (7 bases). The germline CDR1 and CDR2 sequences are WSHSY and SAAADI. The CDR3 has 16 residues. Trimming shortened V by 0 bases and J by 4 bases, and 12 bases separated the two germline ends. CDR3 in DNA: TGCGCCAGCAGTGAGTCGTTGGGGGGGGCCACCGGGGAGCTGTTTTTT. Translating it yields CASSESLGGATGELFF.

This chain joins TRBV27 and TRBJ1-5; 11 nucleotides match TRBD1. The trim removed 6 bases at V and 3 bases at J, leaving 10 bases unmatched. The V gene's germline CDR1 is MNHEY and CDR2 SMNVEV (reference sequence). This CDR3 contains 17 residues. The CDR3 reads CASRTGTGGRDNQPQHF. The CDR3 DNA reads TGTGCCAGCAGAACCGGGACAGGGGGTCGGGACAATCAGCCCCAGCATTTT.

The V gene is TRBV30, the J gene TRBJ2-7; D might be TRBD2 (5 bases). Per the germline V gene, CDR1 is GTSNPN and CDR2 is SVGIG (reference sequence). This CDR3 is built from 13 residues. Trimming cost V 4 bases and J 0 bases, with 10 bases left between them. CDR3 sequence (DNA): TGTGCCTGGACTGTAGGAGGCTCCTACGAGCAGTACTTC. It codes for CAWTVGGSYEQYF.

The CDR3 loop reads CASSRRSSYNSPLHF. In nucleotides, the CDR3 is TGTGCCAGTAGTCGGAGGAGCTCCTATAATTCACCCCTCCACTTT. The J gene is TRBJ1-6, the V gene TRBV19; D not certain. V was clipped by 5 bases and J by 0 bases, with 8 bases between them. Germline lookup yields CDR1 LNHDA and CDR2 SQIVND (reference sequence). The CDR3 loop spans 15 amino acids.